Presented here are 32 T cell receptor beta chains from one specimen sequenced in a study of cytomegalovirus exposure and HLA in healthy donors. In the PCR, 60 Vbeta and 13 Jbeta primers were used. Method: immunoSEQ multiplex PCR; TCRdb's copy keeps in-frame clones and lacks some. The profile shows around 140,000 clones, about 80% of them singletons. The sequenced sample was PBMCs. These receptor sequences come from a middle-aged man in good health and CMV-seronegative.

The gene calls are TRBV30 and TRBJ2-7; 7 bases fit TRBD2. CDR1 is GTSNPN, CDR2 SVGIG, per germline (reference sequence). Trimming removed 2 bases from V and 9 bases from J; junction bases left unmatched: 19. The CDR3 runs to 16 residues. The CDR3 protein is CAWSSPGPLGKRGQYF. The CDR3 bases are TGTGCCTGGAGTTCCCCGGGGCCCTTGGGCAAGCGGGGGCAGTACTTC. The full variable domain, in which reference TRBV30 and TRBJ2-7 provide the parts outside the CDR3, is SQTIHQWPATLVQPVGSPLSLECTVEGTSNPNLYWYRQAAGRGLQLLFYSVGIGQISSEVPQNLSASRPQDRQFILSSKKLLLSDSGFYLCAWSSPGPLGKRGQYFGPGTRLTVT.

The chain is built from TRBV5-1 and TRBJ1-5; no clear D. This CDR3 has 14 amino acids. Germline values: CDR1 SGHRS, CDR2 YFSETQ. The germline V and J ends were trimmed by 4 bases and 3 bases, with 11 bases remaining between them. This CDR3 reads CASSLTGPNQPQHF. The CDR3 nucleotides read TGCGCCAGCAGCCTTACTGGGCCCAATCAGCCCCAGCATTTT.

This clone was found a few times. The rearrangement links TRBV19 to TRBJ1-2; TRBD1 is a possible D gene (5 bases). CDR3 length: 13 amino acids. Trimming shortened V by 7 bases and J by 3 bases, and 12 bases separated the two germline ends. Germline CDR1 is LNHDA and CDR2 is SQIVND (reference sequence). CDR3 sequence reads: CASTKEGDYGYTF. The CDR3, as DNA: TGTGCCAGTACTAAGGAAGGGGACTATGGCTACACCTTC.

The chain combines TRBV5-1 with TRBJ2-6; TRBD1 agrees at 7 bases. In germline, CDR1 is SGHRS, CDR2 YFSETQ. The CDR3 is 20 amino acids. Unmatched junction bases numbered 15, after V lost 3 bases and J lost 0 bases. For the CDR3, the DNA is TGCGCCAGCAGCTCCTCTCACAGGGGAGTACTAGACTCTGGGGCCAACGTCCTGACTTTC. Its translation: CASSSSHRGVLDSGANVLTF.

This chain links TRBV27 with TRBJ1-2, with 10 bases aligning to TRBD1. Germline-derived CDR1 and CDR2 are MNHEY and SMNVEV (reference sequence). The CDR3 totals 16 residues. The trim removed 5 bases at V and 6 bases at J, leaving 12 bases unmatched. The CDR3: CASSRSTGGIPNGYTF. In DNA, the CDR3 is TGTGCCAGCAGTCGATCGACAGGGGGCATCCCGAATGGCTACACCTTC.

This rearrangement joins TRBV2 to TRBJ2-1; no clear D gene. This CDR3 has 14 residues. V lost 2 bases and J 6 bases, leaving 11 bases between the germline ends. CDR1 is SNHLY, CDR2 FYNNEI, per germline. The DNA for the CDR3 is TGTGCCAGCAGTGAACTAGAAGTCGGCAATGAGCAGTTCTTC. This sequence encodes CASSELEVGNEQFF. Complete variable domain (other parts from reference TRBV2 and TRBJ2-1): EPEVTQTPSHQVTQMGQEVILRCVPISNHLYFYWYRQILGQKVEFLVSFYNNEISEKSEIFDDQFSVERPDGSNFTLKIRSTKLEDSAMYFCASSELEVGNEQFFGPGTRLTVL.

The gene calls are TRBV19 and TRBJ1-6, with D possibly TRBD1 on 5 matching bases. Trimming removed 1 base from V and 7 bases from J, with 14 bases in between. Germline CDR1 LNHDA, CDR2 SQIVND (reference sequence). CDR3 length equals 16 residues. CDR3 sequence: CASSIGAGQGNSPLHF. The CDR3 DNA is TGTGCCAGTAGTATAGGGGCAGGGCAAGGGAATTCACCCCTCCACTTT.

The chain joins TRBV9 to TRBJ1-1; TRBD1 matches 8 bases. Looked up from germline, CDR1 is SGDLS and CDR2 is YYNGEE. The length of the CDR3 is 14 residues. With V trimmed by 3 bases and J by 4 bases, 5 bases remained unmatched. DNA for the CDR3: TGTGCCAGCAGCGGACAGGGGCGCAGCACTGAAGCTTTCTTT. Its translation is CASSGQGRSTEAFF.

In nucleotides, the CDR3 is TGCAGTGTGGCCATGAACACTGAAGCTTTCTTT. This codes for CSVAMNTEAFF. The chain employs TRBV20-1 and TRBJ1-1; the D is unclear. This CDR3 has 11 residues. V lost 7 bases to trimming and J lost 0 bases, with 6 bases between them. Germline CDR1 is DFQATT and CDR2 is SNEGSKA (reference sequence).

CDR3 amino acids: CASKELDRGGSPLHF. CDR3 sequence (DNA): TGTGCCAGTAAAGAGCTAGACAGGGGTGGATCACCCCTCCACTTT. This chain joins TRBV19 and TRBJ1-6, with 8 bases lining up with TRBD1. The CDR3 is 15 residues long. J gave up 10 bases and V 7 bases, and 12 bases lay outside the gene matches. Germline V lookup: CDR1 LNHDA, CDR2 SQIVND (reference sequence).

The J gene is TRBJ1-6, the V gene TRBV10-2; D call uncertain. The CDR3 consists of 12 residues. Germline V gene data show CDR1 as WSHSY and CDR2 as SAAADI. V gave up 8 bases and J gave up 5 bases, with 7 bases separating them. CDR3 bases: TGCGCCAGCCGGGGTAATAATTCACCCCTCCACTTT. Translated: CASRGNNSPLHF.

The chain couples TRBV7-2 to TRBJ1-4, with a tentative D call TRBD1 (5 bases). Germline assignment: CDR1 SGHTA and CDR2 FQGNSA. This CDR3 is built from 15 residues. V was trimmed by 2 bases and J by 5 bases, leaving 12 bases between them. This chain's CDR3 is CASSLSRVKNEKLFF. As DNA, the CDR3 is TGTGCCAGCAGCTTATCCAGGGTAAAAAATGAAAAACTGTTTTTT. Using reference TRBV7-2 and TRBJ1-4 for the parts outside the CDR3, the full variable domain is GAGVSQSPSNKVTEKGKDVELRCDPISGHTALYWYRQSLGQGLEFLIYFQGNSAPDKSGLPSDRFSAERTGGSVSTLTIQRTQQEDSAVYLCASSLSRVKNEKLFFGSGTQLSVL.

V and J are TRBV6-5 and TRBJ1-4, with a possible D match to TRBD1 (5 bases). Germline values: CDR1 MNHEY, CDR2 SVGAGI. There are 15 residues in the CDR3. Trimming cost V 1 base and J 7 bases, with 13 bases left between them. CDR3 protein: CASSYYSRGIEKLFF. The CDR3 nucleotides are TGTGCCAGCAGTTACTACAGCCGGGGGATTGAAAAACTGTTTTTT.

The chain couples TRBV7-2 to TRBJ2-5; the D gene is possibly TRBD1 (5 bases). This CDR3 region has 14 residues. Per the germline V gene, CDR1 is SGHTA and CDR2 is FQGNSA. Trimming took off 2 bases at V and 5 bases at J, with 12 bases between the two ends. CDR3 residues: CASSLRRVGETQYF. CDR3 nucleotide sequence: TGTGCCAGCAGCTTACGCAGGGTCGGGGAGACCCAGTACTTC.

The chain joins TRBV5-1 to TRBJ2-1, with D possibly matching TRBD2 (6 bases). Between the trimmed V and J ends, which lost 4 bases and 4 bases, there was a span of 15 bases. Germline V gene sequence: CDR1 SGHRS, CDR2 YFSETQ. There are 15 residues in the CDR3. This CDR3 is CASSTAEEGYNEQFF. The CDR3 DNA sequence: TGCGCCAGCAGCACGGCGGAGGAGGGGTACAATGAGCAGTTCTTC.

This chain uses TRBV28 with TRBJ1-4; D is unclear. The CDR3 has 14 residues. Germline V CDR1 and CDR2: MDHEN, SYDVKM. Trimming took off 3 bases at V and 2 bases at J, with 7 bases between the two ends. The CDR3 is CASSLSGTNEKLFF. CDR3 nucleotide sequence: TGTGCCAGCAGTTTGTCCGGGACTAATGAAAAACTGTTTTTT.

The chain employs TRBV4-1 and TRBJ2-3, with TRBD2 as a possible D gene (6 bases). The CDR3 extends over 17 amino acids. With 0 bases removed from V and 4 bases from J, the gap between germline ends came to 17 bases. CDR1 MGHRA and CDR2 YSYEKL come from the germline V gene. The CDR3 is CASSQDRAGGGADTQYF. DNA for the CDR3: TGCGCCAGCAGCCAAGATCGGGCCGGGGGTGGCGCAGATACGCAGTATTTT.

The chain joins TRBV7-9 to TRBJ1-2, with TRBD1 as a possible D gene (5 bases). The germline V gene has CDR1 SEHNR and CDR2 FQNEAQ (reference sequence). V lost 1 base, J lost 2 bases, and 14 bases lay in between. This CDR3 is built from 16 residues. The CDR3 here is CASSLEGLQKNYGYTF. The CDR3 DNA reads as TGTGCCAGCAGCTTAGAGGGGTTACAGAAAAACTATGGCTACACCTTC. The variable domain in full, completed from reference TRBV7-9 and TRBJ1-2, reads DTGVSQNPRHKITKRGQNVTFRCDPISEHNRLYWYRQTLGQGPEFLTYFQNEAQLEKSRLLSDRFSAERPKGSFSTLEIQRTEQGDSAMYLCASSLEGLQKNYGYTFGSGTRLTVV.

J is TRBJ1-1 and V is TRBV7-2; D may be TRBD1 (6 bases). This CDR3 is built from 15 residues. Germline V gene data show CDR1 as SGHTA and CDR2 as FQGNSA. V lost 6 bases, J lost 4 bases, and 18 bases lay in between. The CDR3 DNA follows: TGTGCCAGCAGATCAGCGGCAGGGGCGGTCACTGAAGCTTTCTTT. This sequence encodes CASRSAAGAVTEAFF.

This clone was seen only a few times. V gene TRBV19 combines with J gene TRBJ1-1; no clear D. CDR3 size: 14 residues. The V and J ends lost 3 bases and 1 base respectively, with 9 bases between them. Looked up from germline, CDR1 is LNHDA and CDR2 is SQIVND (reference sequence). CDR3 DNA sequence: TGTGCCAGTAGTATTCCAGATACGAACACTGAAGCTTTCTTT. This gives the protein CASSIPDTNTEAFF.

CDR3 bases: TGTGCCAGCACCACGCGGGACTCCCTCTCCTACGAGCAGTACTTC. Translation: CASTTRDSLSYEQYF. The chain combines TRBV2 with TRBJ2-7; TRBD2 might be the D (6 bases). CDR3 length: 15 amino acids. Trimming took off 7 bases at V and 0 bases at J, with 16 bases between the two ends. Germline values: CDR1 SNHLY, CDR2 FYNNEI.

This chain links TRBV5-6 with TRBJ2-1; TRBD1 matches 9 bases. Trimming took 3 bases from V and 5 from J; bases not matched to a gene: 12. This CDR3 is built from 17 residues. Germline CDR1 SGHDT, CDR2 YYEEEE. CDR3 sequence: CASSSISRDRANNEQFF. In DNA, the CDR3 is TGTGCCAGCAGCTCAATAAGCCGGGACAGGGCCAACAATGAGCAGTTCTTC.

CDR3 in DNA: TGTGCCAGCATGCCCGGGACAGGGATCTACGAGCAGTACTTC. Translated, it gives CASMPGTGIYEQYF. The rearrangement joins TRBV6-1 to TRBJ2-7; 9 nucleotides align to TRBD1. This CDR3 spans 14 amino acids. Germline-derived CDR1 and CDR2 are MNHNS and SASEGT. Trimming took 7 bases from V and 3 from J; bases not matched to a gene: 7.

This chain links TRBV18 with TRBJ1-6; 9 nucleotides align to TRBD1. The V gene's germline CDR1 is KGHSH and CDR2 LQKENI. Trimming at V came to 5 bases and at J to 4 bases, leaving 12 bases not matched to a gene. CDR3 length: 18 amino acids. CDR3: CASSALTGGGKYNSPLHF. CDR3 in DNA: TGTGCCAGCTCAGCCCTAACAGGGGGCGGGAAGTATAATTCACCCCTCCACTTT.

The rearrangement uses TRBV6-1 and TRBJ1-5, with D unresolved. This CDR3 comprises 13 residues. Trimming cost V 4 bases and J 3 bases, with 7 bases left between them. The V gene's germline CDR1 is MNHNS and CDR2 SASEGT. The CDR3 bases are TGTGCCAGCAGTGTAGTGTTCAATCAGCCCCAGCATTTT. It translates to CASSVVFNQPQHF.

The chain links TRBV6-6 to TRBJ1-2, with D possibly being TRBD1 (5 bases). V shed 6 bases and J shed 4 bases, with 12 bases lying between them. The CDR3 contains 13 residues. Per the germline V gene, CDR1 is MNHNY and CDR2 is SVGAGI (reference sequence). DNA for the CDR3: TGTGCCAGCAGGGGGCAGCCTGGCTATGGCTACACCTTC. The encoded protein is CASRGQPGYGYTF.

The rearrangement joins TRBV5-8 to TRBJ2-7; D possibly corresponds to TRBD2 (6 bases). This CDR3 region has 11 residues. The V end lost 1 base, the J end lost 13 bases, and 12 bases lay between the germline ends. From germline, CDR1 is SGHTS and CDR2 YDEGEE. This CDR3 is CASSLRWEDYF. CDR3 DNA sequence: TGTGCCAGCAGCTTGCGATGGGAGGACTACTTC. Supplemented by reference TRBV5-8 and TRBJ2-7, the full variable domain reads EAGVTQSPTHLIKTRGQQATLRCSPISGHTSVYWYQQALGLGLQFLLWYDEGEERNRGNFPPRFSGRQFPNYSSELNVNALELEDSALYLCASSLRWEDYFGPGTRLTVT.

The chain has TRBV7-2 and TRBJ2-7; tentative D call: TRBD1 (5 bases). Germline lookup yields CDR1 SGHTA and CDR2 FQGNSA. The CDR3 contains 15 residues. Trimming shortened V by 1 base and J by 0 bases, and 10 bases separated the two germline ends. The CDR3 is CASSLDFRASYEQYF. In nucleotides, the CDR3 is TGTGCCAGCAGCTTAGACTTCAGGGCCTCCTACGAGCAGTACTTC.

The CDR3 sequence is CASSNYRGSTDTQYF. The DNA for the CDR3 is TGTGCCAGCAGCAACTACAGGGGATCTACAGATACGCAGTATTTT. The V and J genes are TRBV5-4 and TRBJ2-3; 7 nucleotides agree with TRBD1. Germline V gene lookup returns CDR1 SGHNT and CDR2 YYREEE (reference sequence). The V segment lost 4 bases and the J segment 3 bases; nucleotides outside the gene matches: 8. The CDR3 is made up of 15 amino acids.

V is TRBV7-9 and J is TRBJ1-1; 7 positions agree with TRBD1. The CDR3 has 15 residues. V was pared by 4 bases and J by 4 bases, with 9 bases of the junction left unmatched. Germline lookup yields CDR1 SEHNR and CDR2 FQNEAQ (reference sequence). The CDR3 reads CASSSPDRAVTEAFF. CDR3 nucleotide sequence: TGTGCCAGCAGCTCGCCCGACAGGGCTGTCACTGAAGCTTTCTTT.

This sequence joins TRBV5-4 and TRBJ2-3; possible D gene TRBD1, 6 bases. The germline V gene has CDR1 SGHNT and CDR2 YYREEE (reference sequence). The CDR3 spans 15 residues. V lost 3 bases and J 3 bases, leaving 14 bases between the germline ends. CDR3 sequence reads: CASSSWGLGTDTQYF. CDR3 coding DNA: TGTGCCAGCAGCTCCTGGGGGCTAGGGACAGATACGCAGTATTTT.

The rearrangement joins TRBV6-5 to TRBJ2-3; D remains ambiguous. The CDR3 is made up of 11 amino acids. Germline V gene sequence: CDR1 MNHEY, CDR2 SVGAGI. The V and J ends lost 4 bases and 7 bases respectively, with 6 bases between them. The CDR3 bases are TGTGCCAGCAGTTCGGTTAATACGCAGTATTTT. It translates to CASSSVNTQYF.